These 2 T cell receptor beta chains came from one sample sequenced in a study of metastatic and nonmetastatic thyroid tumors. TCRdb reassembled clones from the PCR reads with MiXCR. The sample yields roughly 89,000 clones, approximately 12% seen once. Thyroid surgery had not been preceded by any treatment in any patient. The sample taken for sequencing was tumor tissue. These TCRs come from a female donor with papillary thyroid cancer or a benign thyroid nodule (not recorded which). Some clones in this sample may be carry-over from other donors' samples.

Remarks on this clone: A much bigger clone sits one base away, suggesting this may be a read error. This specimen includes other DNA sequences encoding the same CDR3. This chain joins TRBV5-1 and TRBJ2-7; 7 nucleotides align to TRBD2. Unmatched junction bases numbered 12, after V lost 3 bases and J lost 0 bases. The CDR3 runs to 17 residues. CDR1 is SGHRS and CDR2 is YFSETQ in the germline V gene. The CDR3 loop reads CASSYSPLLANSYEQYF. Here the CDR3 DNA reads TGCGCCAGCAGCTATAGTCCATTACTAGCGAACTCCTACGAGCAGTACTTC. The full variable domain, in which reference TRBV5-1 and TRBJ2-7 provide the parts outside the CDR3, is KAGVTQTPRYLIKTRGQQVTLSCSPISGHRSVSWYQQTPGQGLQFLFEYFSETQRNKGNFPGRFSGRQFSNSRSEMNVSTLELGDSALYLCASSYSPLLANSYEQYFGPGTRLTVT.

This clone has at least ten counts. This chain links TRBV2 with TRBJ1-2; 9 bases line up with TRBD1. Looked up from germline, CDR1 is SNHLY and CDR2 is FYNNEI. CDR3 length: 15 residues. With 6 bases clipped from V and 1 base from J, the junction kept 6 bases outside the gene matches. The CDR3, as DNA: TGTGCCAGCAGGGACCGGGACAGGGATAACTATGGCTACACCTTC. Residues: CASRDRDRDNYGYTF.